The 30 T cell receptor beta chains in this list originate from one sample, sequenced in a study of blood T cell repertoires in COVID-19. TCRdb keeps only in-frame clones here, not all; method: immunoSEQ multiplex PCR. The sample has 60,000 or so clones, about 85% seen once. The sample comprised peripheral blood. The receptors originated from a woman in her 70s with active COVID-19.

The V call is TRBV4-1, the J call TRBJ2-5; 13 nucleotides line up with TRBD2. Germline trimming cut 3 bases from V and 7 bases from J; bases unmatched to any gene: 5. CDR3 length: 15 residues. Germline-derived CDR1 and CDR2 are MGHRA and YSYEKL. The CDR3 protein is CASSQGLAGIGTQYF. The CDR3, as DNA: TGCGCCAGCAGCCAGGGACTAGCGGGAATTGGGACCCAGTACTTC.

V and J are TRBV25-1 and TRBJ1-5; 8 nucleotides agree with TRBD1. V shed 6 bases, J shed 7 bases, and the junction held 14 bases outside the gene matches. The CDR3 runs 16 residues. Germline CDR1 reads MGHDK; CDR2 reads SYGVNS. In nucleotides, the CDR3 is TGTGCCAGCAGCGAAGGGGGGCAGGGGGCTCGGCAGCCCCAGCATTTT. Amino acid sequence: CASSEGGQGARQPQHF.

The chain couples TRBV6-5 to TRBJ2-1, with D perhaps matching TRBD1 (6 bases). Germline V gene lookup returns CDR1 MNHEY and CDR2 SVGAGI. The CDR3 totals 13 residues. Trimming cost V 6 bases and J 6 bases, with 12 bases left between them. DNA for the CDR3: TGTGCCAGCAGAGAGGCCAGGGGCAATGAGCAGTTCTTC. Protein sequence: CASREARGNEQFF.

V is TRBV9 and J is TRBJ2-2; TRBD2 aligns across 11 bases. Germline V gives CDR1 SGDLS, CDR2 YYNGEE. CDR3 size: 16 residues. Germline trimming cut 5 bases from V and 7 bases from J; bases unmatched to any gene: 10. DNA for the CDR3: TGTGCCAGCAGACCAACTAGCGGGAGACCCGACGGGGAGCTGTTTTTT. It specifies CASRPTSGRPDGELFF.

For the CDR3, the DNA is TGTGCCAGCAGCGTAGCCCCCATTAGCACAGATACGCAGTATTTT. Protein sequence: CASSVAPISTDTQYF. V and J are TRBV9 and TRBJ2-3; no firm D call. V lost 0 bases, J lost 0 bases, and 8 bases lay in between. This CDR3 comprises 15 residues. The germline gives CDR1 SGDLS, CDR2 YYNGEE.

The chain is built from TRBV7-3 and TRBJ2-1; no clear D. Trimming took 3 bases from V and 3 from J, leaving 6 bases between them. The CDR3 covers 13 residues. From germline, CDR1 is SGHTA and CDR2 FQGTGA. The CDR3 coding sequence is TGTGCCAGCAGCTTCACAGTCTACAATGAGCAGTTCTTC. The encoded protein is CASSFTVYNEQFF.

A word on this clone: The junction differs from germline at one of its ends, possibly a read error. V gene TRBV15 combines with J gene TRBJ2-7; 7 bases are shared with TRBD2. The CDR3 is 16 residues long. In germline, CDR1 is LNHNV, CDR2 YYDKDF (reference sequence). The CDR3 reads CATSRDDRGVSYEQYF. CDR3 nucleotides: TGTGCCACCAGCCGAGACGATCGGGGGGTGTCCTACGAGCAGTACTTC.

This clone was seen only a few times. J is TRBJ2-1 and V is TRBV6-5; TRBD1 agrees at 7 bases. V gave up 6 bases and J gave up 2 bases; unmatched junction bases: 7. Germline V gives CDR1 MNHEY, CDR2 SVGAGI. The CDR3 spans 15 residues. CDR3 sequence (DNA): TGTGCCAGCAGAGCAAAAGGGGGCGCCTACAATGAGCAGTTCTTC. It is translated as CASRAKGGAYNEQFF.

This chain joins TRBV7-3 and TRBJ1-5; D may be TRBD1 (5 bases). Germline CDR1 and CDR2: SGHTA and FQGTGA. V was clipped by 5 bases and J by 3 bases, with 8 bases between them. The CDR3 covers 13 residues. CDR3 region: CASSPDNNQPQHF. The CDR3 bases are TGTGCCAGCAGCCCGGACAACAATCAGCCCCAGCATTTT.

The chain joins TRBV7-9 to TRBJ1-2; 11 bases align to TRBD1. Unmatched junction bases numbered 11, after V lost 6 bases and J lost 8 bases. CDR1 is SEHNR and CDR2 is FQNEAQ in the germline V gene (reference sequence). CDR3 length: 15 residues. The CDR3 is CASRWTGGSAEGYTF. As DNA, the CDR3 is TGTGCCAGCAGGTGGACAGGGGGCTCGGCGGAAGGCTACACCTTC.

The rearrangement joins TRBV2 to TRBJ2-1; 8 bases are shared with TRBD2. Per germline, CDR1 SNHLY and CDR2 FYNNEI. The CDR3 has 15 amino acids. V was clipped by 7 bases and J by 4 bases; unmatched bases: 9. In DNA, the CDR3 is TGTGCCAGCAAGCGGAGTAGCGGGAATTACAATGAGCAGTTCTTC. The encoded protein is CASKRSSGNYNEQFF.

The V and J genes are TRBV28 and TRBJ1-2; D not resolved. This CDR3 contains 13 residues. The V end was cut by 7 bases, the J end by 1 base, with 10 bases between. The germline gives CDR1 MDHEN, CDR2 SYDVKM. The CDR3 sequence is CASNLGSNYGYTF. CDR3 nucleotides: TGTGCCAGCAATTTGGGCAGTAACTATGGCTACACCTTC.

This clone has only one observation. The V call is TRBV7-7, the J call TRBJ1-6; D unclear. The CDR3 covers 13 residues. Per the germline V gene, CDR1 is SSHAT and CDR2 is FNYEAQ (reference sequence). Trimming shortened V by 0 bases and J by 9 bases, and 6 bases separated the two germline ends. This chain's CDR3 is CASSLARGSPLHF. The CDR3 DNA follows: TGTGCCAGCAGCTTAGCGCGGGGTTCACCCCTCCACTTT.

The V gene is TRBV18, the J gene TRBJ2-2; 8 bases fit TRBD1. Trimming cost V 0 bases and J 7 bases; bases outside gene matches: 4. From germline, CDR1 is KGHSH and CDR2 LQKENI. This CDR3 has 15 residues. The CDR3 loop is CASSPPDRVDGELFF. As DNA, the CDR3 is TGTGCCAGCTCACCACCGGACAGGGTGGACGGGGAGCTGTTTTTT.

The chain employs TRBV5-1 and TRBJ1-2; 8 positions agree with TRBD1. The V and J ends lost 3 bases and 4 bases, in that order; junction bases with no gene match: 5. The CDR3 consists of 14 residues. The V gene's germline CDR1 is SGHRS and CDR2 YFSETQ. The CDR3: CASSSRTGLYGYTF. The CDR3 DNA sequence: TGCGCCAGCAGCTCCAGGACAGGGCTCTATGGCTACACCTTC.

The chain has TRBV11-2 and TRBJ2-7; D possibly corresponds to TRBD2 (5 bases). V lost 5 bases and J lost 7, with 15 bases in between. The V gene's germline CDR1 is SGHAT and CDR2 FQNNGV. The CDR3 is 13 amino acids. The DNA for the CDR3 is TGTGCCAGCAGCAGAGGACTCCCGACTGAGCAGTACTTC. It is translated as CASSRGLPTEQYF. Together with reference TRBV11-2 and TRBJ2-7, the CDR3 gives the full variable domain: EAGVAQSPRYKIIEKRQSVAFWCNPISGHATLYWYQQILGQGPKLLIQFQNNGVVDDSQLPKDRFSAERLKGVDSTLKIQPAKLEDSAVYLCASSRGLPTEQYFGPGTRLTVT.

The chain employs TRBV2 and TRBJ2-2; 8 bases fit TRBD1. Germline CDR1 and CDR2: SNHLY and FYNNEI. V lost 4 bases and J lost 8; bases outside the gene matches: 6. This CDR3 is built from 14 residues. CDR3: CASSAPGGLGELFF. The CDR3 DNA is TGTGCCAGCAGTGCTCCAGGGGGCTTAGGGGAGCTGTTTTTT.

DNA for the CDR3: TGTGCCATCAGTGCTCCGGGTGCTGAAGCTTTCTTT. Protein: CAISAPGAEAFF. V gene TRBV10-3 combines with J gene TRBJ1-1, with unresolved D. CDR3 length: 12 amino acids. Germline V CDR1 and CDR2: ENHRY, SYGVKD. Deletions cut 4 bases from V and 6 bases from J, with 9 bases between.

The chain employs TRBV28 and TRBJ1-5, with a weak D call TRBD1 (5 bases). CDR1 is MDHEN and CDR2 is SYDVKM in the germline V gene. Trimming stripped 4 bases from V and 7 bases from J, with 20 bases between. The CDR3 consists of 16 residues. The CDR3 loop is CASSSIGTSLGQPQHF. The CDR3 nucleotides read TGTGCCAGCAGTTCGATCGGGACTTCCCTAGGCCAGCCCCAGCATTTT.

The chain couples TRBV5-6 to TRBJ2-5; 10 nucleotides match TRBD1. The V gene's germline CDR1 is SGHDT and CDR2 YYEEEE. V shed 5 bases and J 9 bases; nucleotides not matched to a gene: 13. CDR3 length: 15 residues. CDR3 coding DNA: TGTGCCAGCAGTTTTCGGGGGACAGGGGCCACGTCCCAGTACTTC. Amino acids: CASSFRGTGATSQYF. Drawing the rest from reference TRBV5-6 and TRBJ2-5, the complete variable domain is DAGVTQSPTHLIKTRGQQVTLRCSPKSGHDTVSWYQQALGQGPQFIFQYYEEEERQRGNFPDRFSGHQFPNYSSELNVNALLLGDSALYLCASSFRGTGATSQYFGPGTRLLVL.

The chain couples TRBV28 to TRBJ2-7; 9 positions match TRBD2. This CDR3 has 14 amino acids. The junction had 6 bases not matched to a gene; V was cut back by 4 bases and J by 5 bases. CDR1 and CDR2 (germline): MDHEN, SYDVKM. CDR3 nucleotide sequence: TGTGCCAGCAGTTGGCTAGCGGGAATCAACGAGCAGTACTTC. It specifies CASSWLAGINEQYF.

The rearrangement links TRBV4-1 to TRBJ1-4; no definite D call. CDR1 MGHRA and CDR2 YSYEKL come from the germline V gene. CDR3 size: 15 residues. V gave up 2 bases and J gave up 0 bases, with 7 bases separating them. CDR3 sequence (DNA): TGCGCCAGCAGCCAAACGGTCGCAACTAATGAAAAACTGTTTTTT. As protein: CASSQTVATNEKLFF.

CDR3 region: CASSLGSFAWERYEQYF. As DNA, the CDR3 is TGTGCCAGCAGCTTAGGGAGCTTTGCGTGGGAGCGATACGAGCAGTACTTC. The J gene is TRBJ2-7, the V gene TRBV7-6, with a weak D call TRBD2 (5 bases). Germline V gene sequence: CDR1 SGHVS, CDR2 FNYEAQ. This CDR3 has 17 residues. Trimming shortened V by 1 base and J by 4 bases, and 20 bases separated the two germline ends.

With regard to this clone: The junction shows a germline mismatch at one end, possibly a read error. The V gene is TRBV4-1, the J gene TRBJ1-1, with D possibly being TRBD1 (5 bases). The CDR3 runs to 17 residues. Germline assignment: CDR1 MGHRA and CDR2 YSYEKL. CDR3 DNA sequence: TGCGCCAGCACCCAACCGACAGTCGCGAGGTTGGACACTGAAGCTTTCTTT. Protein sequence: CASTQPTVARLDTEAFF.

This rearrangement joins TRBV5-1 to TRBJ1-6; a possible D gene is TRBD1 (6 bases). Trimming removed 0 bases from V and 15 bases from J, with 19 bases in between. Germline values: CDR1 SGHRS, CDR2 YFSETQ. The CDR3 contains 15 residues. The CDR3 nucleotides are TGCGCCAGCAGCTTGGGTTCTCGGGACAAGCGGCTCCTCCACTTT. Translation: CASSLGSRDKRLLHF.

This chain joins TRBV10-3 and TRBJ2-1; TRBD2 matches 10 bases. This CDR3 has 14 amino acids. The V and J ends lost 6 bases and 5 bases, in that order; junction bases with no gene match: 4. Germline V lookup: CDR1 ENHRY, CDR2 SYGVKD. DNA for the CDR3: TGTGCCATCAGCAGGACTAGCGGAGACAATGAGCAGTTCTTC. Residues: CAISRTSGDNEQFF.

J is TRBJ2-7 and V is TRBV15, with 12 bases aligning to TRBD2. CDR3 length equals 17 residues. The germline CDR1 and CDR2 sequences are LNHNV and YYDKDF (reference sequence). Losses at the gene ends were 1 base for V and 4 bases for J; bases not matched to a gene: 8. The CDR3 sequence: CATSRGTSGISGYEQYF. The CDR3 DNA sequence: TGTGCCACCAGCAGAGGGACTAGCGGGATCTCAGGGTACGAGCAGTACTTC.

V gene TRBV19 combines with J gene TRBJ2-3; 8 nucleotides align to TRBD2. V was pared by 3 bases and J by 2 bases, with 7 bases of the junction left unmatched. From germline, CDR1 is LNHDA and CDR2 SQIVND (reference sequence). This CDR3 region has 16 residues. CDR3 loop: CASSMMAGGLTDTQYF. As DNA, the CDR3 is TGTGCCAGTAGTATGATGGCGGGAGGACTCACAGATACGCAGTATTTT.

The CDR3 protein is CASSKASGSPEQYF. The CDR3 coding sequence is TGTGCCAGCAGCAAAGCTAGCGGGAGCCCCGAGCAGTACTTC. This rearrangement joins TRBV21-1 to TRBJ2-7; whether TRBD2, the table's D call, matches the DNA was not checked. TRBV21-1 is a known pseudogene. This CDR3 is built from 14 residues.

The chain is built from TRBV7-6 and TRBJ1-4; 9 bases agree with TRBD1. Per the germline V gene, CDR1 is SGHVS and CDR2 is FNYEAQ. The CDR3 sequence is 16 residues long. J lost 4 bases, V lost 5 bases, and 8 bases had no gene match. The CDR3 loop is CASSPRTGEDNEKLFF. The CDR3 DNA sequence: TGTGCCAGCAGCCCCCGGACAGGGGAGGATAATGAAAAACTGTTTTTT.